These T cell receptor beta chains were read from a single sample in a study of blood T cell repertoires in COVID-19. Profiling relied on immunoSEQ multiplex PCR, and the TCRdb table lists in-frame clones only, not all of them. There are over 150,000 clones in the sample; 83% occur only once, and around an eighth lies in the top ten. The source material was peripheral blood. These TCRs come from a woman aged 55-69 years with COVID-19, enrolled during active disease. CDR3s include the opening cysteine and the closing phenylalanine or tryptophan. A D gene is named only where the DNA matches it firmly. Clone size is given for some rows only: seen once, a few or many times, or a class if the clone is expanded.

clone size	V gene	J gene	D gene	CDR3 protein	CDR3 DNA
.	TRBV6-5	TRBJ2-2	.	CASRGGANTGELFF	TGTGCCAGCAGAGGGGGGGCGAACACCGGGGAGCTGTTTTTT
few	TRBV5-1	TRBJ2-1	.	CASSLRGGSYNEQFF	TGCGCCAGCAGCTTGAGGGGCGGATCCTACAATGAGCAGTTCTTC
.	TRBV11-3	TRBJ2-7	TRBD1	CASSLAGGSYEQYF	TGTGCCAGCAGCTTAGCAGGGGGCTCCTACGAGCAGTACTTC
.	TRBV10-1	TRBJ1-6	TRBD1	CASSESRGYSPLHF	TGCGCCAGCAGTGAGTCCAGGGGGTATTCACCCCTCCACTTT
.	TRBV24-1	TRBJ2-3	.	CATSVSRGGTDTQYF	TGTGCCACCAGTGTGTCCAGGGGGGGCACAGATACGCAGTATTTT
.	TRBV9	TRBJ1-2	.	CASSLASENYGYTF	TGTGCCAGCAGCCTTGCGTCGGAGAACTATGGCTACACCTTC
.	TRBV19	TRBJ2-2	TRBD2	CASSIDGGGAAGELFF	TGTGCCAGTAGTATCGACGGCGGGGGGGCCGCCGGGGAGCTGTTTTTT
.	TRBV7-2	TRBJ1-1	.	CASSSGSMNTEAFF	TGTGCCAGCAGCAGTGGCAGTATGAACACTGAAGCTTTCTTT
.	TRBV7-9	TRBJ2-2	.	CASSLGRLNLWNTGELFF	TGTGCCAGCAGCTTGGGGCGTCTTAACCTCTGGAACACCGGGGAGCTGTTTTTT
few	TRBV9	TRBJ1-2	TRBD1	CASSGPGTGFGYTF	TGTGCCAGCAGCGGTCCCGGGACAGGGTTTGGCTACACCTTC
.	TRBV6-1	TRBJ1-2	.	CASSERGFGYTF	TGTGCCAGCAGTGAAAGGGGGTTTGGCTACACCTTC
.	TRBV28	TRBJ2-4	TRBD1	CASSPTGTGQKNIQYF	TGTGCCAGCAGTCCAACCGGGACAGGACAGAAAAACATTCAGTACTTC
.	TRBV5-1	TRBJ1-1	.	CASSTGLGNTEAFF	TGCGCCAGCAGCACGGGACTGGGGAACACTGAAGCTTTCTTT
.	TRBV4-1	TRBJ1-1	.	CASSPQEYTEAFF	TGCGCCAGCAGCCCTCAGGAATACACTGAAGCTTTCTTT
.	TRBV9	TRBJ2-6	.	CASSVFPVGANVLTF	TGTGCCAGCAGCGTATTCCCGGTCGGGGCCAACGTCCTGACTTTC
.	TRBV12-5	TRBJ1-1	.	CASGLTSSTEAFF	TGTGCTAGTGGTTTGACATCCTCCACTGAAGCTTTCTTT
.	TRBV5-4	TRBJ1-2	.	CASSSGQYGYTF	TGTGCCAGCAGCTCTGGACAGTATGGCTACACCTTC
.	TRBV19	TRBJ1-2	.	CASTWELKGYGYTF	TGTGCCAGTACTTGGGAGCTGAAGGGCTATGGCTACACCTTC
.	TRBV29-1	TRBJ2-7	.	CSVARFPDYEQYF	TGCAGCGTCGCTAGATTTCCTGACTACGAGCAGTACTTC
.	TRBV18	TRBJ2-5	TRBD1	CASSRDRDRQETQYF	TGTGCCAGCTCACGAGACAGGGACCGACAAGAGACCCAGTACTTC
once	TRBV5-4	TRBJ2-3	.	CASSRDFTSTDTQYF	TGTGCCAGCAGTAGGGACTTTACTAGCACAGATACGCAGTATTTT
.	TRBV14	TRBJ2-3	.	CASSQALVSTWYF	TGTGCCAGCAGCCAAGCCCTTGTGTCTACTTGGTATTTT
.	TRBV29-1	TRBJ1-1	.	CSVGKGGEYTEAFF	TGCAGCGTCGGGAAGGGTGGGGAGTACACTGAAGCTTTCTTT
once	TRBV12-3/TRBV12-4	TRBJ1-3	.	CASTQGNTIYF	TGTGCCAGCACCCAGGGAAACACCATATATTTT
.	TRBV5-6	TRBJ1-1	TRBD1	CASSPTGRGTEAFF	TGTGCCAGCAGCCCGACAGGGCGGGGAACTGAAGCTTTCTTT
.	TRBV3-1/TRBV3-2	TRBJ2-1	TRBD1	CASSSRDRVHEQFF	TGTGCCAGCAGCTCCCGGGACAGGGTCCATGAGCAGTTCTTC
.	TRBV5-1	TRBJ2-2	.	CASSQTALDAGELFF	TGCGCCAGCAGCCAGACAGCCCTCGACGCCGGGGAGCTGTTTTTT
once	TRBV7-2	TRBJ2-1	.	CASSYRTGVRDEQFF	TGTGCCAGCAGCTACCGTACGGGAGTCCGCGATGAGCAGTTCTTC
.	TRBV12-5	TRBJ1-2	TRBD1	CASGKDRAPNYGYTF	TGTGCTAGTGGTAAGGACAGGGCCCCTAACTATGGCTACACCTTC
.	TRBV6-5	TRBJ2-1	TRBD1	CASRDRVYNEQFF	TGTGCCAGCCGGGACAGGGTATACAATGAGCAGTTCTTC
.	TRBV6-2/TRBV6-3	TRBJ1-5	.	CASSVKGIRSNQPQHF	TGTGCCAGCAGCGTGAAGGGGATTCGGAGCAATCAGCCCCAGCATTTT
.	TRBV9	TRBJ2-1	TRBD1	CASSVGAPTRDRGYNEQFF	TGTGCCAGCAGCGTAGGTGCTCCAACCCGGGACAGGGGGTACAATGAGCAGTTCTTC
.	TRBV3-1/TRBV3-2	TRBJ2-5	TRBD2	CASSQVTSGNQETQYF	TGTGCCAGCAGCCAAGTTACTAGCGGGAATCAAGAGACCCAGTACTTC